This TCR beta chain was sequenced during a study of shared clonotypes between healthy human individuals. Overall study findings and caveats: Some naive CD4 clonotypes, roughly 4.8%, turned up in common across a handful of donors.

CD45RO-negative cells were positively selected for CCR7, leaving out terminally differentiated effector memory CD45RA+ cells. Donors, healthy HIV-negative adults, lacked recent acute infections or vaccinations. The CDR3 covers 16 residues. Trimming took off 1 base at V and 8 bases at J, with 20 bases between the two ends. Germline V gene sequence: CDR1 SGHVS, CDR2 FQNEAQ. Of note for this clone: Its antigen is not identified.

It was at deep level that the assay was run. Replicate PCRs run on sorted subsets employed roughly 190 ng DNA, about 27,000 T cell genomes. TCRdb's copy holds only in-frame clones and misses some; the assay was immunoSEQ multiplex PCR. Of over 800,000 clones in the sample, 80% to 95% are singletons; the top ten hold approximately 25%. The rearrangement joins TRBV7-8 to TRBJ1-2; D gene ambiguous. This receptor was obtained from a man younger than 45 in good health. Sequenced material: naive CD8+ T cells sorted from blood. For the CDR3, the DNA is TGTGCCAGCAGCTTAGGAAAAAGGGAGAGCCTAAGGGGCTACACCTTC. Amino acids: CASSLGKRESLRGYTF.